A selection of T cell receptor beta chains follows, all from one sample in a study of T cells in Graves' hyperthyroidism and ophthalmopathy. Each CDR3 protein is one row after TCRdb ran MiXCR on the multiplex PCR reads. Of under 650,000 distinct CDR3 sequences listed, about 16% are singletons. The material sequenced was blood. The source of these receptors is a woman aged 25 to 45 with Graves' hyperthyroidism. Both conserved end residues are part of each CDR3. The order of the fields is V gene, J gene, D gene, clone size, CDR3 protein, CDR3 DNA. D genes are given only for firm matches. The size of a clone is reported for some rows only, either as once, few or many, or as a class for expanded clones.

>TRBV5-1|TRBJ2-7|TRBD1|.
CASSLGGTGGNEQYF
TGCGCCAGCAGCTTGGGCGGGACAGGGGGGAACGAGCAGTACTTC
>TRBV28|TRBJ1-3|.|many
CASKGRGQPNTIYF
TGTGCCAGCAAAGGCCGGGGCCAACCGAACACCATATATTTT
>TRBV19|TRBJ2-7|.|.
CASSNPLPGRALGYEQYF
TGTGCCAGTAGCAACCCCCTCCCGGGCAGGGCTTTGGGCTACGAGCAGTACTTC
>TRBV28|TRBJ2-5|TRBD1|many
CASSFPPDRSQETQYF
TGTGCCAGCAGTTTCCCCCCGGACAGGTCCCAAGAGACCCAGTACTTC
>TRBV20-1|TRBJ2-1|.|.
CSASFPPGRAYEQFF
TGCAGTGCTAGCTTCCCTCCGGGACGGGCCTACGAGCAGTTCTTC
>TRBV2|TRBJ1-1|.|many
CASSESRGSTEAFF
TGTGCCAGCAGTGAAAGTCGGGGTTCGACTGAAGCTTTCTTT
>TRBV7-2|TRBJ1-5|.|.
CASSPWVSVGQPQHF
TGTGCCAGCAGTCCATGGGTCTCGGTGGGTCAGCCCCAGCATTTT
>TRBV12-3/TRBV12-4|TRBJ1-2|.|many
CASSLVSRGDGYTF
TGTGCCAGCAGTTTAGTCTCCAGGGGTGACGGCTACACCTTC
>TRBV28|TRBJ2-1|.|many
CASSFTGELADEQFF
TGTGCCAGCAGTTTTACAGGCGAACTAGCCGATGAGCAGTTCTTC
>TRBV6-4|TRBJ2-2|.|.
CASSEDTNTGELFF
TGTGCCAGCAGTGAGGACACGAACACCGGGGAGCTGTTTTTT
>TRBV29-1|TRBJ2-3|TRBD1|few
CSVNGWTGYTDTQYF
TGCAGCGTTAACGGGTGGACAGGGTACACAGATACGCAGTATTTT
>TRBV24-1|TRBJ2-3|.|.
CATSDSAIGRTDTQYF
TGTGCCACCAGTGATTCCGCGATCGGTAGGACAGATACGCAGTATTTT
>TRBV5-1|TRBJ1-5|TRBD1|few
CASSAGQGGNQPQHF
TGCGCCAGCAGCGCGGGACAGGGGGGCAATCAGCCCCAGCATTTT
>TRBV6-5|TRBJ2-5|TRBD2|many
CASSYSTSGMQETQYF
TGTGCCAGCAGTTACTCGACTAGCGGCATGCAAGAGACCCAGTACTTC
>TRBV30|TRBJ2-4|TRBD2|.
CAWSGGTSGMGYIQYF
TGTGCCTGGAGTGGAGGGACTAGCGGGATGGGGTACATTCAGTACTTC
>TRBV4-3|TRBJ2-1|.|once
CASSQDPAGSENEQFF
TGCGCCAGCAGCCAAGATCCGGCCGGGAGTGAGAATGAGCAGTTCTTC
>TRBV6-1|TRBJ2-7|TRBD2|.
CASSDGLANEQYF
TGTGCCAGCAGCGACGGACTAGCCAACGAGCAGTACTTC
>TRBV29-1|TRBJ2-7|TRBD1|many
CSGLTGQGIEQYF
TGCAGCGGGCTAACGGGACAGGGGATCGAGCAGTACTTC
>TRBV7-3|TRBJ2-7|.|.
CASSLQLGGYEQYF
TGTGCCAGCAGCTTACAACTAGGGGGCTACGAGCAGTACTTC
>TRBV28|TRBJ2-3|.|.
CASSPGLTGDTQYF
TGTGCCAGCAGTCCGGGACTCACAGGGGATACGCAGTATTTT
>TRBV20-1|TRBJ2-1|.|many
CSAPVSALYNEQFF
TGCAGTGCTCCCGTGAGCGCTCTCTACAATGAGCAGTTCTTC
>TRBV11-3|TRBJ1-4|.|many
CASSLQNEKLFF
TGTGCCAGCAGCTTACAAAACGAAAAACTGTTTTTT
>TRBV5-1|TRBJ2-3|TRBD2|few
CASSPTLAGAAGTQYF
TGCGCCAGCAGCCCAACACTAGCGGGAGCCGCGGGTACGCAGTATTTT
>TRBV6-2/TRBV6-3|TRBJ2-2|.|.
CASIPSPLIGNTGELFF
TGTGCCAGCATACCTTCCCCCCTGATTGGGAACACCGGGGAGCTGTTTTTT